These T cell receptor beta chains were read from a single sample in a study of cytomegalovirus exposure and HLA in healthy donors. Assay: immunoSEQ multiplex PCR; the TCRdb copy retains only in-frame clones and omits some. Found here are about 300,000 clones, 75% to 90% of them singletons; the top ten hold roughly 4%. The specimen was PBMCs. These receptors came from a man aged 35-49 years in good health and CMV-seropositive. Both conserved end residues are part of each CDR3. The order of the fields is J gene, V gene, D gene, CDR3 length, CDR3 protein, CDR3 DNA. The D gene is left open where the match is weak.

J gene: TRBJ2-5
V gene: TRBV19
D gene: -
CDR3 length: 14
CDR3 protein: CASSIVSGKETQYF
CDR3 DNA: TGTGCCAGTAGTATTGTTAGCGGCAAAGAGACCCAGTACTTC

J gene: TRBJ1-2
V gene: TRBV29-1
D gene: -
CDR3 length: 12
CDR3 protein: CSVDRGGRGYTF
CDR3 DNA: TGCAGCGTGGACCGTGGGGGCCGCGGCTACACCTTC

J gene: TRBJ2-7
V gene: TRBV13
D gene: TRBD1
CDR3 length: 14
CDR3 protein: CASSRGQGVQEQYF
CDR3 DNA: TGTGCCAGCAGCCGGGGACAGGGGGTTCAAGAGCAGTACTTC

J gene: TRBJ2-7
V gene: TRBV28
D gene: -
CDR3 length: 15
CDR3 protein: CASIPRVTGGYEQYF
CDR3 DNA: TGTGCCAGCATCCCCCGGGTGACGGGCGGGTACGAGCAGTACTTC

J gene: TRBJ2-7
V gene: TRBV29-1
D gene: -
CDR3 length: 13
CDR3 protein: CSARRGSSYEQYF
CDR3 DNA: TGCAGCGCAAGGCGAGGGAGCTCCTACGAGCAGTACTTC

J gene: TRBJ2-3
V gene: TRBV29-1
D gene: TRBD1
CDR3 length: 17
CDR3 protein: CSVPSRDRGYRTDTQYF
CDR3 DNA: TGCAGCGTCCCTAGCCGGGACAGGGGTTATCGGACAGATACGCAGTATTTT

J gene: TRBJ1-5
V gene: TRBV6-6
D gene: -
CDR3 length: 16
CDR3 protein: CASSYQQPNSNQPQHF
CDR3 DNA: TGTGCCAGCAGTTATCAACAGCCTAATAGCAATCAGCCCCAGCATTTT

J gene: TRBJ2-1
V gene: TRBV7-9
D gene: TRBD2
CDR3 length: 17
CDR3 protein: CASSFGLGGRAGNEQFF
CDR3 DNA: TGTGCCAGCAGCTTTGGACTGGGCGGGAGAGCGGGGAATGAGCAGTTCTTC

J gene: TRBJ1-2
V gene: TRBV19
D gene: -
CDR3 length: 12
CDR3 protein: CASSVDTYGYTF
CDR3 DNA: TGTGCCAGTAGTGTGGACACTTATGGCTACACCTTC

J gene: TRBJ2-1
V gene: TRBV19
D gene: -
CDR3 length: 15
CDR3 protein: CASSVSEYSYNEQFF
CDR3 DNA: TGTGCCAGTAGTGTTAGCGAGTACTCCTACAATGAGCAGTTCTTC

J gene: TRBJ1-4
V gene: TRBV7-2
D gene: -
CDR3 length: 15
CDR3 protein: CASSESHATNEKLFF
CDR3 DNA: TGTGCCAGCAGTGAGAGCCATGCAACTAATGAAAAACTGTTTTTT

J gene: TRBJ1-1
V gene: TRBV19
D gene: -
CDR3 length: 13
CDR3 protein: CASSIGGGTEAFF
CDR3 DNA: TGTGCCAGTAGTATAGGGGGAGGTACTGAAGCTTTCTTT

J gene: TRBJ2-1
V gene: TRBV19
D gene: TRBD2
CDR3 length: 17
CDR3 protein: CASSTSLAGGSYNEQFF
CDR3 DNA: TGTGCCAGTAGTACCTCACTAGCGGGCGGCTCCTACAATGAGCAGTTCTTC

J gene: TRBJ1-2
V gene: TRBV19
D gene: -
CDR3 length: 13
CDR3 protein: CASNPGANYGYTF
CDR3 DNA: TGTGCCAGTAACCCAGGTGCCAACTATGGCTACACCTTC

J gene: TRBJ2-2
V gene: TRBV5-1
D gene: TRBD1
CDR3 length: 16
CDR3 protein: CASSPRQGANTGELFF
CDR3 DNA: TGCGCCAGCAGCCCTAGACAGGGGGCAAACACCGGGGAGCTGTTTTTT